What follows describes a single T cell receptor (beta chain). Germline CDR1 and CDR2: SGHNT and YYREEE (reference sequence). Trimming removed 4 bases from V and 5 bases from J; junction bases left unmatched: 6. CDR3 length equals 16 residues. This sample stems from a study of technical replicates of blood from a few donors. Using immunoSEQ multiplex PCR, the repertoire was profiled, and TCRdb retains in-frame clones only, with some absent. In the table there are about 74,000 clones, approximately 95% of which are singletons. This clonotype originated in a human donor in good health. Input material: T cells isolated from PBMCs. This chain links TRBV5-4 with TRBJ2-5; 15 bases agree with TRBD2. CDR3 in amino acids: CASSEGTSGGMETQYF. CDR3 DNA sequence: TGTGCCAGCAGCGAAGGGACTAGCGGGGGGATGGAGACCCAGTACTTC.